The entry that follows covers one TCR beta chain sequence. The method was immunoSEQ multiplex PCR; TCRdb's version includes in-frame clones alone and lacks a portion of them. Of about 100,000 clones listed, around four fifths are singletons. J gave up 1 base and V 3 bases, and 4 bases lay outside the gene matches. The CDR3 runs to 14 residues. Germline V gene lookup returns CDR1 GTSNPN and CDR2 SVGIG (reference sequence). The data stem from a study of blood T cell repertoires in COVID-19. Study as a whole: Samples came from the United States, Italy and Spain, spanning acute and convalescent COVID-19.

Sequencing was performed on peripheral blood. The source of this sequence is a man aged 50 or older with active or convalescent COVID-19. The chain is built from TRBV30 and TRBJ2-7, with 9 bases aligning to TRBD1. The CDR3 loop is CAWRFGQGSYEQYF. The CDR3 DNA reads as TGTGCCTGGAGGTTTGGACAGGGGTCCTACGAGCAGTACTTC. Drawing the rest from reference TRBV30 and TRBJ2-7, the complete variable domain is SQTIHQWPATLVQPVGSPLSLECTVEGTSNPNLYWYRQAAGRGLQLLFYSVGIGQISSEVPQNLSASRPQDRQFILSSKKLLLSDSGFYLCAWRFGQGSYEQYFGPGTRLTVT.